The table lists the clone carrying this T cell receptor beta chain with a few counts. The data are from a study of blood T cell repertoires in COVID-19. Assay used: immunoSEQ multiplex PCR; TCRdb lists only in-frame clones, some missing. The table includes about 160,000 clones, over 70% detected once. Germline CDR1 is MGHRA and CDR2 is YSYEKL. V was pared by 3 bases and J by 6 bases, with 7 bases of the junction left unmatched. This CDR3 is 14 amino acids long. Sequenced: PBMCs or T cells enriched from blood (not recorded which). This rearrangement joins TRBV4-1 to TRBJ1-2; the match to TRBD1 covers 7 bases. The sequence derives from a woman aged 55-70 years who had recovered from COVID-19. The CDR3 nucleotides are TGCGCCAGCAGCCATGGTGACAGGGCGGATGGCTACACCTTC. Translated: CASSHGDRADGYTF.